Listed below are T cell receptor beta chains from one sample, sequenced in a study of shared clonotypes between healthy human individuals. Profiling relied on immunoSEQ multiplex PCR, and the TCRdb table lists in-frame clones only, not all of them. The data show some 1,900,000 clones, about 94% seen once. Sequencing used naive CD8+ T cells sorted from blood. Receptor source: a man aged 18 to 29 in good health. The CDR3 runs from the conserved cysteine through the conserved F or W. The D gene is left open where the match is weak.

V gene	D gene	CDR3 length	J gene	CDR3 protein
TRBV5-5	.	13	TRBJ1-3	CASSLGEWNTIYF
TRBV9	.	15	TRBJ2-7	CASSETGLNPYEQYF
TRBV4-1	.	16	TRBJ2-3	CASSQVEGASTDTQYF
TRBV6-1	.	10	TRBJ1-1	CATDGSEAFF
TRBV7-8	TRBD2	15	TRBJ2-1	CASSSLAGGPFEQFF
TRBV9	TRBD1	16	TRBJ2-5	CASSVEGDTGVETQYF
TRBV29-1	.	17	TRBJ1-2	CSVVSFGGRRLNYGYTF
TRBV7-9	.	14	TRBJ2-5	CASSPRDGQETQYF
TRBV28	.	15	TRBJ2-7	CASSPMGGPSYEQYF
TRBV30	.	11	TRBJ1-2	CAWSVPPRATF
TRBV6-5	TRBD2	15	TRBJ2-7	CASSLISGALYEQYF
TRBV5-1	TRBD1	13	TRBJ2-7	CASSVRQGYEQYF
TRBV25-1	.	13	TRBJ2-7	CASSDWGGYEQYF
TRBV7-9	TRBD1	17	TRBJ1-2	CASRSGTGGAGSYGYTF
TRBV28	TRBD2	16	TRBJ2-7	CASSLDTSGGSYEQYF
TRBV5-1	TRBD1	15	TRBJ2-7	CASSLAGQGDYEQYF
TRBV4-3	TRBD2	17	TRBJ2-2	CASSPGLAGPNTGELFF
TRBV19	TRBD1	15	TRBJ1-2	CATTSGTGLPYGYTF
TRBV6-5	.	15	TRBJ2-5	CASSSGEDLQETQYF
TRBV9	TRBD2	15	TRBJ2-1	CASSHSGRAANEQFF